The subject of this entry is one T cell receptor (beta chain). This clone is a singleton in its sample. The antigen it binds to is not known. No base qualities exist here, and no much larger clone lies one base off it. This specimen comes from a study of PD-L1 blockade in urothelial cancer (dated by TCRdb to about 2017). General notes on the study: All patients started therapy around 2014 and received atezolizumab 1,200 mg intravenously every 3 weeks. About 85% of the 29 patients were identified as males with urothelial cancer of bladder origin, and a prior smoking history was reported by 18 of 29 patients. An ECOG performance status of 0 or 1 was recorded for the patients, and 0 to 3 prior chemotherapy regimens had been received by the patients. Blood samples were analyzed 3 weeks after the start of treatment (second dose) and 6 weeks after the start of treatment. Blood samples yielded a median of roughly 140,000 T cells and more than 80,000 unique TCRs, with median clonality approximately 0.08. An exploratory multi-omic analysis was conducted of the somatic, immune and clinical correlates of response to PD-L1 blockade with atezolizumab in urothelial cancer. Pretreatment tumor samples and matched peripheral blood, collected serially before and after atezolizumab treatment, underwent TCR sequencing. Durable clinical benefit meant progression-free survival longer than 6 months, and TCR features were also tested against progression-free and overall survival. In the same patients, pretreatment tumors underwent whole exome sequencing and RNA sequencing in addition to TCR sequencing. Nine or ten patients reached durable clinical benefit, while some 21 patients did not. Twenty-nine patients had pretreatment blood TCR-seq, some 25 had at least one posttreatment blood collection, and some 25 had tumor TCR-seq. Findings and caveats that apply to the study as a whole: Small sample size (n of about 30) and many exploratory analyses mean the results are intended to be hypothesis-generating. Improved progression-free and overall survival was found to be associated with pretreatment peripheral blood TCR clonality below the median. Greater expansion of tumor-associated TCR clones in peripheral blood 3 weeks after the start of treatment was observed in patients with durable benefit (n of about 20, p = 0.022).

Synthetic TCR analog templates were spiked into each PCR to estimate absolute template abundance from read counts. The immunoSEQ assay was used to amplify TCRbeta CDR3 regions from genomic DNA with bias-controlled V and J gene primers. Rearranged TCRbeta segments were sequenced at approximately 20X coverage. In the paper's pipeline: Sequencing errors were corrected by clustering, and CDR3s were annotated against IMGT so that V, D and J genes could be assigned. Downstream analyses used only productive TCRbeta rearrangements, leaving out any out-of-frame or stop-codon sequences. Clonality was calculated as one minus the Shannon entropy normalized by the log of the number of unique productive sequences. Clones differing between time points or between blood and tumor were identified using Fisher's exact test with Benjamini-Hochberg correction, with an adjusted p below 0.01 applied as the threshold. The table comes from immuneACCESS by way of TCRdb, which keeps in-frame sequences with V and J called. Part of the clones is missing from these tables; in studies checked, under half for an unresolved V gene and the rest for unknown reasons. For V, J and clone size, that table is used; D and trimming come from the DNA. The table for this sample lists around 56,000 clones; around 84% of them were counted only once. In total, the top ten clones hold under 3.5% of the sample.

A cohort of some 29 patients with locally advanced or metastatic urothelial carcinoma, treated at Memorial Sloan Kettering on a trial protocol, was included. Peripheral blood mononuclear cells were collected pretreatment and during treatment, with between 1 and 8 total time points per patient. The Qiagen DNeasy Blood extraction kit was used to purify genomic DNA from total PBMCs and tumor samples. PBMCs were collected pretreatment and during treatment, and were isolated and stored as previously described. Trimming costs V 1 base and J 6 bases, and their ends lie 11 bases apart. The CDR3 sequence holds 14 residues, the cysteine and phenylalanine included. Only the CDR3 DNA stays, 42 bases, in frame from base 1. Looking up the germline V gene yields CDR1 SGHRS and CDR2 YFSETQ.

Here the sequenced sample was PBMCs, taken around atezolizumab (anti-PD-L1) treatment. The TCR originated in a man aged 50 to 59 with urothelial cancer. Recombination joined TRBV5-1 with TRBJ1-5, with TRBD1 tentatively as D gene (5 bases match). The CDR3 protein is CASSLSGMGQPQHF. The DNA sequence reads TGCGCCAGCAGCTTGTCAGGGATGGGTCAGCCCCAGCATTTT.